Below, one TCR beta chain is given with its context. The target antigen is unknown. Sequenced by immunoSEQ multiplex PCR; TCRdb stores in-frame clones only, minus some. Among about 68,000 clones, just over 90% were seen once, and the ten largest hold approximately 3%. CDR1 ENHRY and CDR2 SYGVKD come from the germline V gene. Trimming cost V 3 bases and J 7 bases, with 9 bases left between them. This CDR3 has 13 amino acids. The record originates from a study of cytotoxic CD8 clonotypes in ibrutinib-treated CLL. General study findings and limits: Age-matched healthy donor levels were exceeded by baseline clonality, which tracked circulating CD8+ T-cell counts.

The chain uses TRBV10-3 and TRBJ1-4, with D perhaps TRBD1 (5 bases). The clonotype originates from a human donor with chronic lymphocytic leukemia. The material sequenced was PBMCs, taken after 12 months of ibrutinib treatment. CDR3 region: CAISDGGREKLFF. The CDR3 DNA reads as TGTGCCATCAGTGACGGGGGACGTGAAAAACTGTTTTTT.